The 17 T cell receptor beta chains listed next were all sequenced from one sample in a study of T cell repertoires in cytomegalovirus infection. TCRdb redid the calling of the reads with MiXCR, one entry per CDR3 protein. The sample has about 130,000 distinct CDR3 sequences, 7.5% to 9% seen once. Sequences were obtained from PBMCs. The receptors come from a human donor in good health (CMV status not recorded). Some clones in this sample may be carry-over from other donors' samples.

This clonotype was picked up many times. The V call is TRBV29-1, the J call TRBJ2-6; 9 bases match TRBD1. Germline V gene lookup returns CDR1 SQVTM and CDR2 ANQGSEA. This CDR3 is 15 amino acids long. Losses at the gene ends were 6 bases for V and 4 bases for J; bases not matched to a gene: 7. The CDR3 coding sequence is TGCAGCGTCACCGGGACAGGGACCGGGGCCAACGTCCTGACTTTC. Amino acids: CSVTGTGTGANVLTF.

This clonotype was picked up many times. The chain's CDR3 is CASSHPQRDGYTF. CDR3 bases: TGTGCCAGCAGTCATCCCCAGAGGGACGGCTACACCTTC. The chain joins TRBV6-1 to TRBJ1-2; possibly TRBD1 for D (5 bases). Trimming removed 5 bases at V and 8 bases at J, with 15 bases between. This CDR3 region has 13 residues. Germline V CDR1 and CDR2: MNHNS, SASEGT.

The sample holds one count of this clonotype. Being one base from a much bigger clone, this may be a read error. In nucleotides, the CDR3 is TGCAGTGCTAGAGATTCCCTACGGGGCGCGCAGTACTTC. Translating it yields CSARDSLRGAQYF. This rearrangement joins TRBV20-1 to TRBJ2-7; D tentatively reads TRBD1 or TRBD2 (5 bases each). The germline V gene has CDR1 DFQATT and CDR2 SNEGSKA (reference sequence). The CDR3 extends over 13 amino acids. The V and J ends lost 0 bases and 9 bases respectively, with 15 bases between them.

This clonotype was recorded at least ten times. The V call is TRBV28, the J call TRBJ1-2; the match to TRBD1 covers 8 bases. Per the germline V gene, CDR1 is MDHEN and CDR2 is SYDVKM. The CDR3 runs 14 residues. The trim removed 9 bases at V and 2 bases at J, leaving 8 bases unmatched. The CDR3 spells CASASGTGNYGYTF. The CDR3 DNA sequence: TGTGCCAGTGCTTCCGGGACAGGCAACTATGGCTACACCTTC.

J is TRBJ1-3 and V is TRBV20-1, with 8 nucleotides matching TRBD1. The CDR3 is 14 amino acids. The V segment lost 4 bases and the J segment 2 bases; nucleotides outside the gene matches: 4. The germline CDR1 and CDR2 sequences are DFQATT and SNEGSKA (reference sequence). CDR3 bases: TGCAGTGCTACTTGGGACAGGACTGGAAACACCATATATTTT. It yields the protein CSATWDRTGNTIYF.

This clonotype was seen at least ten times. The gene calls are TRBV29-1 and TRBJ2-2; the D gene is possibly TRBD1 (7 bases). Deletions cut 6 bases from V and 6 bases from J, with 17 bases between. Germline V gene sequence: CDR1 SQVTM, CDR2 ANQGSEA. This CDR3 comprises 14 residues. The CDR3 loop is CSVNRGGNAGELFF. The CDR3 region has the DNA TGCAGCGTGAACAGGGGAGGTAACGCCGGGGAGCTGTTTTTT.

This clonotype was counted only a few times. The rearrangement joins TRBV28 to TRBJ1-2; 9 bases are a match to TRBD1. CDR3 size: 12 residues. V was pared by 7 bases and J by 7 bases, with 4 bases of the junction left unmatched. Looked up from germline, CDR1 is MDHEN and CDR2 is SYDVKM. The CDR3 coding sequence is TGTGCCAGCACCGAACAGGGGGCTGGCTACACCTTC. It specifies CASTEQGAGYTF.

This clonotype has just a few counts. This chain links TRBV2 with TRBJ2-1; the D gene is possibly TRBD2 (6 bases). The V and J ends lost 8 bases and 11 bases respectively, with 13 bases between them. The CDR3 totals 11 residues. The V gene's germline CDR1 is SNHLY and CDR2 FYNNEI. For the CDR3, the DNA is TGTGCCAGCGGGGAGGTAGGCAAGCAGTTCTTC. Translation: CASGEVGKQFF.

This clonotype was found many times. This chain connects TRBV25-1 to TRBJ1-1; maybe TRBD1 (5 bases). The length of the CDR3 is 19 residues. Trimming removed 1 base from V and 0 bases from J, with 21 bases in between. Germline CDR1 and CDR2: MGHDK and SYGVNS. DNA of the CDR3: TGTGCCAGCAGTGAATCTGACATTGGTGGTCGGGGGATGAACACTGAAGCTTTCTTT. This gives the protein CASSESDIGGRGMNTEAFF. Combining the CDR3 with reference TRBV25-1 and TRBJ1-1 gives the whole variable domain EADIYQTPRYLVIGTGKKITLECSQTMGHDKMYWYQQDPGMELHLIHYSYGVNSTEKGDLSSESTVSRIRTEHFPLTLESARPSHTSQYLCASSESDIGGRGMNTEAFFGQGTRLTVV.

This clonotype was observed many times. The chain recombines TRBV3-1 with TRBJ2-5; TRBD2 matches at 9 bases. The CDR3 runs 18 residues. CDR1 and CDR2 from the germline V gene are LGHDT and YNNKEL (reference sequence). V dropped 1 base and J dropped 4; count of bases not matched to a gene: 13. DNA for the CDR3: TGTGCCAGCAGCCAAGGTATAGCGGGGGCCTCACGAGGAGAGACCCAGTACTTC. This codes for CASSQGIAGASRGETQYF.

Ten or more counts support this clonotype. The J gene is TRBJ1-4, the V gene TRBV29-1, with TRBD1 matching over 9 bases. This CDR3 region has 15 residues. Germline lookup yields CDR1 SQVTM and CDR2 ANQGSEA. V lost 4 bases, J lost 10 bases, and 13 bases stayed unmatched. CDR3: CSVAQSGTGSGKLFF. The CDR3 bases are TGCAGCGTTGCCCAGTCCGGGACAGGGAGCGGAAAACTGTTTTTT. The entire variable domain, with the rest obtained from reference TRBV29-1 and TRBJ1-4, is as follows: SAVISQKPSRDICQRGTSLTIQCQVDSQVTMMFWYRQQPGQSLTLIATANQGSEATYESGFVIDKFPISRPNLTFSTLTVSNMSPEDSSIYLCSVAQSGTGSGKLFFGSGTQLSVL.

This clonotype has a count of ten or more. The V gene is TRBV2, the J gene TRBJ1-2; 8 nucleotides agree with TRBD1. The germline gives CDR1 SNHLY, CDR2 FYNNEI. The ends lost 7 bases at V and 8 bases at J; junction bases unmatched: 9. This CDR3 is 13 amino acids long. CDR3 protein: CASITQGAGGYTF. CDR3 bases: TGTGCCAGCATCACCCAGGGGGCGGGGGGCTACACCTTC.

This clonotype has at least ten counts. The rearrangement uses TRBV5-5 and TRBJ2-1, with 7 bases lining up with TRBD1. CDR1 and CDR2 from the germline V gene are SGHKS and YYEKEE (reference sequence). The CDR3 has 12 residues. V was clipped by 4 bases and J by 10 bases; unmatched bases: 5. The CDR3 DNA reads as TGTGCCAGCAGCGCGCCGGGACAGGAGCAGTTCTTC. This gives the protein CASSAPGQEQFF.

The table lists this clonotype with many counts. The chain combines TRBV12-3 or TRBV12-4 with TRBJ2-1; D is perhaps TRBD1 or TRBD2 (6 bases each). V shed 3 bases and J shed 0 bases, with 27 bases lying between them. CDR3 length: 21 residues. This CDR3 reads CASSFPRGIVGGASSYNEQFF. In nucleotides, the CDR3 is TGTGCCAGCAGTTTCCCCCGGGGGATCGTGGGGGGCGCGAGCTCCTACAATGAGCAGTTCTTC.

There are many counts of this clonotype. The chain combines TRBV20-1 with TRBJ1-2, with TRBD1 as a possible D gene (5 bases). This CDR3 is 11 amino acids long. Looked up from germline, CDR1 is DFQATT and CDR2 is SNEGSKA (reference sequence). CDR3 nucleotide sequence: TGCAGACCAGGGACGGGGGAGGGCTACACCTTC. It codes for CRPGTGEGYTF.

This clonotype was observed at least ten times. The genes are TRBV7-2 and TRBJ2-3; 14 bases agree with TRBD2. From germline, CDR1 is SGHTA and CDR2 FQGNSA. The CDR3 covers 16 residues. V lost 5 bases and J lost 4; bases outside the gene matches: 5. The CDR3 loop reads CASSPGTSGGPDTQYF. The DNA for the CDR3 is TGTGCCAGCAGCCCAGGGACTAGCGGGGGCCCAGATACGCAGTATTTT.

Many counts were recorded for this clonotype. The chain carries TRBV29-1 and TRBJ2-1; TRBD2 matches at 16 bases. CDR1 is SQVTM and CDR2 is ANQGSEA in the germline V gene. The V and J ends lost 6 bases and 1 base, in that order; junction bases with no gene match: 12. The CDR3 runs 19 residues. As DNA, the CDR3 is TGCAGCGTGGTATCCGGGACTAGCGGGGGGGTACGGTCCTACAATGAGCAGTTCTTC. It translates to CSVVSGTSGGVRSYNEQFF.